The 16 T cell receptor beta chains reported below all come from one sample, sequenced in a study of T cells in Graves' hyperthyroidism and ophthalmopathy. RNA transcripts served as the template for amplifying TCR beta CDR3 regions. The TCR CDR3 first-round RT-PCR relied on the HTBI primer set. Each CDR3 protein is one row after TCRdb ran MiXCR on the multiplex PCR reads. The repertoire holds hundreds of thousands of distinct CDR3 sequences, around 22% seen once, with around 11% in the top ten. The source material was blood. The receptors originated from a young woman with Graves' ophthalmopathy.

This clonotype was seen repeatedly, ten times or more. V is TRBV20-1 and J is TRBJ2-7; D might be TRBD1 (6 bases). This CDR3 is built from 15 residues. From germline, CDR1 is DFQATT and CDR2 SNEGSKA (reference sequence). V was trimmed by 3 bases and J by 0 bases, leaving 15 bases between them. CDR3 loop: CSARGAGDLSYEQYF. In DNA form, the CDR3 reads TGCAGTGCTAGGGGGGCAGGCGACCTCTCCTACGAGCAGTACTTC.

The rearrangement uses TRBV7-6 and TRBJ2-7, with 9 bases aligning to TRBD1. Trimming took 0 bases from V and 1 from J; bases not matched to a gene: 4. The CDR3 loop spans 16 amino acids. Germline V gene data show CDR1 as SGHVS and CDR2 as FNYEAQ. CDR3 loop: CASSLALDRGSYEQYF. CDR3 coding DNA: TGTGCCAGCAGCTTAGCGCTCGACAGGGGGTCCTACGAGCAGTACTTC.

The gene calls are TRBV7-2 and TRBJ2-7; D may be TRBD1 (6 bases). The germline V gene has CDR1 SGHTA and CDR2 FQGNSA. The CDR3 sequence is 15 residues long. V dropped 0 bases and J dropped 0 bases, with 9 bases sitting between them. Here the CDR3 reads CASSLAGTTSYEQYV. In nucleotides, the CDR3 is TGTGCCAGCAGCTTAGCCGGGACAACCTCCTACGAGCAGTACGTC.

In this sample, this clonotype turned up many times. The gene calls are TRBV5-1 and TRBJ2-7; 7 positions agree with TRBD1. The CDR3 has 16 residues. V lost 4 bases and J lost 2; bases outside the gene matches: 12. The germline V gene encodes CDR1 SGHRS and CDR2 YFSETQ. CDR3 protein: CASSPGTALPTYEQYF. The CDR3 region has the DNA TGCGCCAGCAGCCCAGGGACAGCCCTTCCTACCTACGAGCAGTACTTC.

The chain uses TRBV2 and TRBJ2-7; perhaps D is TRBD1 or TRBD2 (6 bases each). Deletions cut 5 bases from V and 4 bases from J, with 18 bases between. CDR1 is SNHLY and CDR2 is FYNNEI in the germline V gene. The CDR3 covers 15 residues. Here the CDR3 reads CASSPEGGRFYEQYF. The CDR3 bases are TGTGCCAGCAGTCCTGAGGGGGGTCGGTTTTACGAGCAGTACTTC.

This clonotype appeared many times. The CDR3 coding sequence is TGTGCCAGCAGTTCACCCGGACAGAAGACCCAGTACTTC. This sequence encodes CASSSPGQKTQYF. V gene TRBV27 combines with J gene TRBJ2-5; a weak D match, TRBD1 (6 bases). The CDR3 length is 13 residues. CDR1 is MNHEY, CDR2 SMNVEV, per germline (reference sequence). Trimming pared 4 bases from V and 6 bases from J, leaving 12 bases between.

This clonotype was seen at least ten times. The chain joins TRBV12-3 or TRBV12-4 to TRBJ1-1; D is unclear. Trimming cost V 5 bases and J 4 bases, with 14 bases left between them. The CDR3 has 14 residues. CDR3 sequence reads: CASSATDFFTEAFF. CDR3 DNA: TGTGCCAGCAGTGCGACGGATTTTTTCACTGAAGCTTTCTTT.

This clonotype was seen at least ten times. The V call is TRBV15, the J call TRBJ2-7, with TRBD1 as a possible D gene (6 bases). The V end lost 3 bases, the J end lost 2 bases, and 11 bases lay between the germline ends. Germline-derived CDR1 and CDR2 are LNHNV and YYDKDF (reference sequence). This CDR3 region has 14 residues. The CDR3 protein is CATSRRDNTYEQYF. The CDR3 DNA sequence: TGTGCCACCAGCAGGAGGGACAACACCTACGAGCAGTACTTC.

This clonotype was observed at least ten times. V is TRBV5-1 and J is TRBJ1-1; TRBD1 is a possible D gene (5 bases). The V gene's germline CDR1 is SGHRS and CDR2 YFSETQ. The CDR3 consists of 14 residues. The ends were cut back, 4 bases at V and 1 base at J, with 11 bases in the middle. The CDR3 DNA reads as TGCGCCAGCAGCCTACAGGACAAGAACACTGAAGCTTTCTTT. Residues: CASSLQDKNTEAFF.

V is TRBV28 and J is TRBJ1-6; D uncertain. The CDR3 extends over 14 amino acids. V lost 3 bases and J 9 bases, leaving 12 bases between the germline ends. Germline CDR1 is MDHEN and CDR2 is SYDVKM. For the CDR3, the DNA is TGTGCCAGCAGTTTTACAGCTCCTGGTTCACCCCTCCACTTT. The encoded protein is CASSFTAPGSPLHF.

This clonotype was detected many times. CDR3 coding DNA: TGTGCCAGCAGTGAAGATCCAGACGGCTACGAGCAGTACTTC. Protein sequence: CASSEDPDGYEQYF. The V and J genes are TRBV6-1 and TRBJ2-7; D remains ambiguous. Trimming left V 1 base short and J 3 bases short, with 10 bases between. Per germline, CDR1 MNHNS and CDR2 SASEGT. The CDR3 sequence is 14 residues long.

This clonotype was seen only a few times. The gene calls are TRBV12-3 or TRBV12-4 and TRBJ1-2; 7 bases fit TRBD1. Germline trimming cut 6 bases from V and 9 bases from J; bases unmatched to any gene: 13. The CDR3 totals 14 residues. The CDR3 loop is CASSARDRENSYTF. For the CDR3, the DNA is TGTGCCAGCAGCGCCCGTGACAGGGAGAACAGCTACACCTTC.

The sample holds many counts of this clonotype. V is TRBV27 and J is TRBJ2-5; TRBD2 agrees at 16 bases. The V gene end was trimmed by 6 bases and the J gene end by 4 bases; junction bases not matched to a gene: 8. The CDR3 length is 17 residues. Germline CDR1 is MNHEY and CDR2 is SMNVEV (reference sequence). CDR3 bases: TGTGCCAGCAGCGGCCCGGGACTAGCGGGGGGGCGAGAGACCCAGTACTTC. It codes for CASSGPGLAGGRETQYF.

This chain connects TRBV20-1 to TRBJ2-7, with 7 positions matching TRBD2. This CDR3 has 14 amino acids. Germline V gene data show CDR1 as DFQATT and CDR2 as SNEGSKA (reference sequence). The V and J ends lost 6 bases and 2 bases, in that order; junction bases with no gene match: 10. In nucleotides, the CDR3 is TGCAGTGCCGGTAGGGACTACCCGCCCTACGAGCAGTACTTC. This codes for CSAGRDYPPYEQYF.

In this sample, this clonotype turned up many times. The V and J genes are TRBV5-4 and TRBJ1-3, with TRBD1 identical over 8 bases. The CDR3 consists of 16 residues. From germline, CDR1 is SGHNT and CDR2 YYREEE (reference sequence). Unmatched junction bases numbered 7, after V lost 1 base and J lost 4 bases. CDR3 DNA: TGTGCCAGCAGCTTGCAGGGGGCGACGTACGGAAACACCATATATTTT. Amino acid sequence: CASSLQGATYGNTIYF. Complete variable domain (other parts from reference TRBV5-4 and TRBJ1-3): ETGVTQSPTHLIKTRGQQVTLRCSSQSGHNTVSWYQQALGQGPQFIFQYYREEENGRGNFPPRFSGLQFPNYSSELNVNALELDDSALYLCASSLQGATYGNTIYFGEGSWLTVV.

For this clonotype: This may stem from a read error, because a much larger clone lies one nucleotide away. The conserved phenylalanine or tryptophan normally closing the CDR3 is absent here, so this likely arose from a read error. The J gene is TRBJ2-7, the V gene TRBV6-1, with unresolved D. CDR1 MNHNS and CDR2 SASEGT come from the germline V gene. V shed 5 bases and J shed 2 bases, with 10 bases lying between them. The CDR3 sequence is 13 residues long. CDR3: CASSPGPPYEQYL. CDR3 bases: TGTGCCAGCAGTCCCGGGCCACCCTACGAGCAGTACTTG.